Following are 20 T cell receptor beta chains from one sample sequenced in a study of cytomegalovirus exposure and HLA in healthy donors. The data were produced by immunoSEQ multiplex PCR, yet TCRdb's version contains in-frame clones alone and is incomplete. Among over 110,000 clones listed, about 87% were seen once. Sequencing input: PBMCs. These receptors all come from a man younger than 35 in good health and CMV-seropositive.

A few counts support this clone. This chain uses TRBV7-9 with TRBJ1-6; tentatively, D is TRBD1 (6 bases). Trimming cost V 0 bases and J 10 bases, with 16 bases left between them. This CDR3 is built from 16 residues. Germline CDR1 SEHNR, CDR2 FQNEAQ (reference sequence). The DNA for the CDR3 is TGTGCCAGCAGCTTAGCGACAGGTCGTGGCGACTCACCCCTCCACTTT. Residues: CASSLATGRGDSPLHF.

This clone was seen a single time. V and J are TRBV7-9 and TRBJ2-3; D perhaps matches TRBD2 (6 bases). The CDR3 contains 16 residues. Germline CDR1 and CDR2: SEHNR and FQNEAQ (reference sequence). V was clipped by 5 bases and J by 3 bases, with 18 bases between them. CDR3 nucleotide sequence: TGTGCCAGCAGCACGTGGGACTCCCGGCGGACAGATACGCAGTATTTT. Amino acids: CASSTWDSRRTDTQYF.

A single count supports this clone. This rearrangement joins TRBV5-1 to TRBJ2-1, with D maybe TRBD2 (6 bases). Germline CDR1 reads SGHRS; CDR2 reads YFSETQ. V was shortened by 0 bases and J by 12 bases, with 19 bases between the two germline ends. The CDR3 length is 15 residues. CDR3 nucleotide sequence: TGCGCCAGCAGCTTGGAGGGCGGGACTCCTAACGGGCAGTTCTTC. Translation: CASSLEGGTPNGQFF.

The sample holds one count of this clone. The CDR3 DNA reads as TGTGCCAGCAGAATTCATAAACCCCAGGGTGAAGCTTTCTTT. Encoded protein: CASRIHKPQGEAFF. The rearrangement uses TRBV28 and TRBJ1-1; D may be TRBD1 (5 bases). This CDR3 is 14 amino acids long. The V end lost 6 bases, the J end lost 7 bases, and 18 bases lay between the germline ends. In germline, CDR1 is MDHEN, CDR2 SYDVKM.

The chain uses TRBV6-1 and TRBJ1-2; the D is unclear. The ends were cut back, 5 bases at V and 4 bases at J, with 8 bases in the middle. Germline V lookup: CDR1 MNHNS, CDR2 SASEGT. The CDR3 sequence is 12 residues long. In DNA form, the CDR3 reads TGTGCCAGCAGTATTAGCTCCTATGGCTACACCTTC. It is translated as CASSISSYGYTF.

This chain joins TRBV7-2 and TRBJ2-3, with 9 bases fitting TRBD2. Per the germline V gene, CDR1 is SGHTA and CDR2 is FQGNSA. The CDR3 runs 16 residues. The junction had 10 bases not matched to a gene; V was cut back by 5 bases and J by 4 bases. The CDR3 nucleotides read TGTGCCAGCAGCCGCCGGGCCAGCGGGGGGTCAGATACGCAGTATTTT. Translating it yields CASSRRASGGSDTQYF.

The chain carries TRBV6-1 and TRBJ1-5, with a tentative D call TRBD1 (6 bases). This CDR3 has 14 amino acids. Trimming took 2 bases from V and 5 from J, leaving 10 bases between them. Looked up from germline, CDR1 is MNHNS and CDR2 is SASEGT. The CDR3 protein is CASSEIGGHQPQHF. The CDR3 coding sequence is TGTGCCAGCAGTGAAATAGGGGGTCATCAGCCCCAGCATTTT.

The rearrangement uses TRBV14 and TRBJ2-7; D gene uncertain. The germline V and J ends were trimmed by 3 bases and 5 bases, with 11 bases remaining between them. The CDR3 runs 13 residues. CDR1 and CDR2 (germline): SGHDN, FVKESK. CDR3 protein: CASSQAFLDEQYF. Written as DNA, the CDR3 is TGTGCCAGCAGCCAGGCCTTCTTGGACGAGCAGTACTTC.

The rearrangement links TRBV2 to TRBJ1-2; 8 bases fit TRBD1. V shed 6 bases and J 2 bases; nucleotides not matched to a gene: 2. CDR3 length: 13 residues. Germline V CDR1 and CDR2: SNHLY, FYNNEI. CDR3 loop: CASRTGVNYGYTF. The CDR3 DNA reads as TGTGCCAGCAGGACAGGGGTGAACTATGGCTACACCTTC.

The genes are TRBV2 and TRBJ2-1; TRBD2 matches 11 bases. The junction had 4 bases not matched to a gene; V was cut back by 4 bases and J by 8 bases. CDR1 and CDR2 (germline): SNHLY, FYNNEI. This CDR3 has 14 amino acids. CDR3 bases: TGTGCCAGCAGTGGACTAGCGGGGCTCTATGAGCAGTTCTTC. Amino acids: CASSGLAGLYEQFF. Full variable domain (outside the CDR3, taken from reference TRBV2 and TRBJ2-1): EPEVTQTPSHQVTQMGQEVILRCVPISNHLYFYWYRQILGQKVEFLVSFYNNEISEKSEIFDDQFSVERPDGSNFTLKIRSTKLEDSAMYFCASSGLAGLYEQFFGPGTRLTVL.

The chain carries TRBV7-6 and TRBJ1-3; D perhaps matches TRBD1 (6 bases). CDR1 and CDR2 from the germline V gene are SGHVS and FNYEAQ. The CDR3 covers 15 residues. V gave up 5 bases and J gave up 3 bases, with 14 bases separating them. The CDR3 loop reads CASSLAGGFGNTIYF. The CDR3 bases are TGTGCCAGCAGCCTTGCGGGGGGCTTTGGAAACACCATATATTTT.

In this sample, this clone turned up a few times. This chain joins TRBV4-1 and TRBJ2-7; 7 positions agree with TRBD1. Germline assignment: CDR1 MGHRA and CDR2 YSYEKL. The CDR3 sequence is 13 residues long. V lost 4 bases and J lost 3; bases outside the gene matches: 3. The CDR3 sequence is CASSRGQSYEQYF. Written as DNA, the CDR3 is TGCGCCAGCAGCCGGGGACAGAGCTACGAGCAGTACTTC.

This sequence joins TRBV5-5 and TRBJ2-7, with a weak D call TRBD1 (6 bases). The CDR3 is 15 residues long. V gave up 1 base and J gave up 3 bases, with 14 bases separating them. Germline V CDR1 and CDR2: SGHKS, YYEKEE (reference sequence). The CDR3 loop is CASSLLRTGNYEQYF. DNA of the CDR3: TGTGCCAGCAGCTTGCTCCGTACAGGGAACTACGAGCAGTACTTC.

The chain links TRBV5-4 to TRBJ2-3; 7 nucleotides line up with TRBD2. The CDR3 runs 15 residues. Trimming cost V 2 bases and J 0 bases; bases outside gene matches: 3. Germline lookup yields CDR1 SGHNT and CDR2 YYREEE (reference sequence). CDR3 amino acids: CASSFVRGSTDTQYF. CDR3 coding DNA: TGTGCCAGCAGCTTCGTGCGGGGGAGCACAGATACGCAGTATTTT.

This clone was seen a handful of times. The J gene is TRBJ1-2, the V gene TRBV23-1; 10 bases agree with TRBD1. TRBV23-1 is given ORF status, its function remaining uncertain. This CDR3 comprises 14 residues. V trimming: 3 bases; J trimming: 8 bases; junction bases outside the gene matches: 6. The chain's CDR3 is CASSHSGTGDGYTF. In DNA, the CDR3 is TGCGCCAGCAGTCACTCCGGGACAGGGGACGGCTACACCTTC.

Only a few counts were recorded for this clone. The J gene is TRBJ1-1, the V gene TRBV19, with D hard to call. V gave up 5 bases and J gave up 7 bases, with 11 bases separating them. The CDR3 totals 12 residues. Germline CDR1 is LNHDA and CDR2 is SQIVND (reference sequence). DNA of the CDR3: TGTGCCAGTAGTCGGATAGAGGGTGAAGCTTTCTTT. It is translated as CASSRIEGEAFF.

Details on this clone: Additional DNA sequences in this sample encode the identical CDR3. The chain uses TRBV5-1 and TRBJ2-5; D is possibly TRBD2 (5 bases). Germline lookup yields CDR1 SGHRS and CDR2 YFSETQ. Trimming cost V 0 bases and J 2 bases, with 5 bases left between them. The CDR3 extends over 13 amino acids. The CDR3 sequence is CASSLGGQETQYF. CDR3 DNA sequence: TGCGCCAGCAGCTTGGGAGGGCAAGAGACCCAGTACTTC.

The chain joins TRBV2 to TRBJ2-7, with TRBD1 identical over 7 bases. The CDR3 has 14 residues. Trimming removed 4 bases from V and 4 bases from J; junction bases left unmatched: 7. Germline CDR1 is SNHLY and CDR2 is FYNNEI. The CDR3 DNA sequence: TGTGCCAGCAGTGCCGGGACAGACTCTTACGAGCAGTACTTC. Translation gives CASSAGTDSYEQYF.

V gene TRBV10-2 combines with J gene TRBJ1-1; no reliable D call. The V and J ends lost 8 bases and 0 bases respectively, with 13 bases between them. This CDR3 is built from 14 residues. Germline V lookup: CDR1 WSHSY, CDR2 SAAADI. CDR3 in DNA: TGCGCCAGCTTATCCCCGAGAATGAACACTGAAGCTTTCTTT. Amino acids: CASLSPRMNTEAFF.

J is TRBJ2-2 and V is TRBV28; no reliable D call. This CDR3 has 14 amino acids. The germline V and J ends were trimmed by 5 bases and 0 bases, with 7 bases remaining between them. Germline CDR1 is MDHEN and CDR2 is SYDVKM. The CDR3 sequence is CASSLSTNTGELFF. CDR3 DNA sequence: TGTGCCAGCAGTCTTAGCACGAACACCGGGGAGCTGTTTTTT.